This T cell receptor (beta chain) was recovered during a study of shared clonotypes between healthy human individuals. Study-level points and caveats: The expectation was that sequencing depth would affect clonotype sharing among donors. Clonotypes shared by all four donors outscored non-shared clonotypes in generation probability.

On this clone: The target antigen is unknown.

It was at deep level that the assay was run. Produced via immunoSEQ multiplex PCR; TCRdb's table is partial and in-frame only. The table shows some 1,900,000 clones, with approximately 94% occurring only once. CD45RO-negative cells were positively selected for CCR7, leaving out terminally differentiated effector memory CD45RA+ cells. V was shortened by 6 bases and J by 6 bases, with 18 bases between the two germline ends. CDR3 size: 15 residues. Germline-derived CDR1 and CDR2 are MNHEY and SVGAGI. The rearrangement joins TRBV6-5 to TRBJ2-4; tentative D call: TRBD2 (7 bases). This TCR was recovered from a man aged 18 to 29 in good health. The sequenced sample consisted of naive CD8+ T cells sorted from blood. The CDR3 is CASSGRGRTGNIQYF. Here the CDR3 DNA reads TGTGCCAGCAGCGGGCGGGGGCGTACGGGAAACATTCAGTACTTC.